The 27 T cell receptor beta chains in this list originate from one sample, sequenced in a study of Tregs in tolerant kidney transplant recipients. Antigens for these TCRs are unknown. The table came from immunoSEQ multiplex PCR; TCRdb's copy has only in-frame clones and leaves some out. The data hold several hundred clones, with more than 30% observed a single time. The sequenced material came from Tregs from blood cultured with allogeneic cells. The receptor source for this set is a human patient who received a combined kidney and bone marrow transplant. Some T cells may be transferred from the graft donor.

The chain carries TRBV25-1 and TRBJ1-2; D is ambiguous. This CDR3 contains 12 residues. Germline V gene sequence: CDR1 MGHDK, CDR2 SYGVNS. V shed 10 bases and J shed 6 bases, with 15 bases lying between them. The CDR3 region is CAMSVGLHGYTF. The CDR3 coding sequence is TGTGCCATGAGTGTAGGGCTCCATGGCTACACCTTC.

The chain couples TRBV19 to TRBJ1-1; a weak D match, TRBD1 (5 bases). CDR1 LNHDA and CDR2 SQIVND come from the germline V gene (reference sequence). This CDR3 spans 16 amino acids. Deletions cut 6 bases from V and 2 bases from J, with 19 bases between. CDR3 sequence (DNA): TGTGCCAGTAGCAGGGACGTGTCCGTGTTCAACACTGAAGCTTTCTTT. Protein: CASSRDVSVFNTEAFF.

V and J are TRBV6-9 and TRBJ1-3; D gene uncertain. Germline V gives CDR1 MNHGY, CDR2 SVAAGI. V was shortened by 7 bases and J by 4 bases, with 14 bases between the two germline ends. The CDR3 length is 14 residues. The CDR3 DNA reads as TGTGCCAGCACCGGCCTTTATGCGGGAAACACCATATATTTT. Translating gives CASTGLYAGNTIYF.

This chain joins TRBV11-3 and TRBJ2-5, with 12 bases aligning to TRBD2. CDR1 SGHNT and CDR2 YENEEA come from the germline V gene. The CDR3 consists of 16 residues. The ends lost 2 bases at V and 6 bases at J; junction bases unmatched: 7. Here the CDR3 reads CASSLTRLAGEKTQYF. For the CDR3, the DNA is TGTGCCAGCAGCTTAACCAGACTAGCGGGAGAAAAGACCCAGTACTTC.

Of note for this clone: The junction differs from germline at one of its ends, possibly a read error. This chain uses TRBV25-1 with TRBJ1-2; D is ambiguous. This CDR3 region has 12 residues. Germline V gene lookup returns CDR1 MGHDK and CDR2 SYGVNS. The CDR3 region is CACSVGLHGYSF. CDR3 sequence (DNA): TGTGCCTGCAGTGTAGGGCTCCATGGCTACTCCTTC.

The chain employs TRBV14 and TRBJ1-1; D perhaps matches TRBD1 (5 bases). The germline gives CDR1 SGHDN, CDR2 FVKESK. Deletions cut 4 bases from V and 5 bases from J, with 23 bases between. The CDR3 runs to 17 residues. CDR3 bases: TGTGCCAGCAGCCCCTTGGGGGGTCTGGGGTTTAGGACTGAAGCTTTCTTT. This codes for CASSPLGGLGFRTEAFF.

The chain is built from TRBV7-9 and TRBJ2-7; D uncertain. Germline CDR1 is SEHNR and CDR2 is FQNEAQ (reference sequence). Trimming took 4 bases from V and 6 from J, leaving 10 bases between them. The CDR3 runs to 12 residues. CDR3 coding DNA: TGTGCCAGCAGCTACCTAGTTTCCGAGCAGTACTTC. Amino acid sequence: CASSYLVSEQYF.

Notes on this clone: It is likely a read error: a sequence one base away is far more abundant. V is TRBV11-2 and J is TRBJ2-2; 9 positions agree with TRBD2. V lost 2 bases to trimming and J lost 4 bases; unmatched junction nucleotides: 5. CDR1 is SGHAT, CDR2 FQNNGV, per germline. The CDR3 contains 16 residues. The DNA for the CDR3 is TGTGCCAGCAGCTTATGGGCGGGGGGGGCCACCGGGGAGCTGTTTTTT. This translates into CASSLWAGGATGELFF.

In its sample, this clone was seen a few times. J is TRBJ2-3 and V is TRBV5-1; TRBD1 is a possible D gene (5 bases). This CDR3 has 15 residues. Germline-derived CDR1 and CDR2 are SGHRS and YFSETQ. The ends were cut back, 0 bases at V and 2 bases at J, with 10 bases in the middle. The DNA for the CDR3 is TGCGCCAGCAGCTTGGCCGACAGATTCACAGATACGCAGTATTTT. It encodes CASSLADRFTDTQYF.

The V and J genes are TRBV6-5 and TRBJ1-6, with TRBD1 matching over 8 bases. The germline V gene encodes CDR1 MNHEY and CDR2 SVGAGI. Trimming took 4 bases from V and 7 from J; bases not matched to a gene: 3. CDR3 length: 14 amino acids. The CDR3 DNA is TGTGCCAGCAGTTCCGACAGGGGCAATTCACCCCTCCACTTT. The encoded protein is CASSSDRGNSPLHF.

The chain recombines TRBV7-3 with TRBJ2-3, with D hard to call. This CDR3 is 14 amino acids long. V lost 5 bases and J lost 2, with 11 bases in between. In germline, CDR1 is SGHTA, CDR2 FQGTGA. For the CDR3, the DNA is TGTGCCAGCAGCCCAAATCTCGACACAGATACGCAGTATTTT. Amino acids: CASSPNLDTDTQYF.

J is TRBJ1-2 and V is TRBV28; 10 bases map to TRBD1. This CDR3 spans 14 amino acids. After removal of 6 bases from V and 4 bases from J, the junction contained 5 bases not matched to a gene. In germline, CDR1 is MDHEN, CDR2 SYDVKM. CDR3 coding DNA: TGTGCCAGCAGGTTGACAGGGGGCGGCTATGGCTACACCTTC. Translating it yields CASRLTGGGYGYTF.

This clone was counted between two and nine times. The chain joins TRBV9 to TRBJ1-2; D is unclear. Germline V lookup: CDR1 SGDLS, CDR2 YYNGEE. Trimming took off 4 bases at V and 4 bases at J, with 14 bases between the two ends. The length of the CDR3 is 14 residues. CDR3 nucleotides: TGTGCCAGCAGCCTTTCCAGTGGACCCTATGGCTACACCTTC. This gives the protein CASSLSSGPYGYTF. The variable domain in full, completed from reference TRBV9 and TRBJ1-2, reads DSGVTQTPKHLITATGQRVTLRCSPRSGDLSVYWYQQSLDQGLQFLIQYYNGEERAKGNILERFSAQQFPDLHSELNLSSLELGDSALYFCASSLSSGPYGYTFGSGTRLTVV.

The V call is TRBV7-8, the J call TRBJ1-2; 8 nucleotides match TRBD1. This CDR3 contains 13 residues. V lost 5 bases to trimming and J lost 7 bases; unmatched junction nucleotides: 6. Germline V gene data show CDR1 as SGHVS and CDR2 as FQNEAQ. CDR3 DNA: TGTGCCAGCAGCCGACAGGGGCTGTTTGGCTACACCTTC. Translation gives CASSRQGLFGYTF.

This clone was seen a handful of times. One base separates it from a far larger clone, so it is likely a read error. The V and J genes are TRBV11-2 and TRBJ1-2; tentatively, D is TRBD1 (5 bases). Germline V gene data show CDR1 as SGHAT and CDR2 as FQNNGV. The CDR3 sequence is 14 residues long. V lost 1 base, J lost 3 bases, and 9 bases lay in between. CDR3 bases: TGTGCCAGCAGCTTAGCGGGGGGTTACTATGGCTACACCTTC. Translation gives CASSLAGGYYGYTF. Complete variable domain (other parts from reference TRBV11-2 and TRBJ1-2): EAGVAQSPRYKIIEKRQSVAFWCNPISGHATLYWYQQILGQGPKLLIQFQNNGVVDDSQLPKDRFSAERLKGVDSTLKIQPAKLEDSAVYLCASSLAGGYYGYTFGSGTRLTVV.

The sample holds a few counts of this clone. The DNA of the CDR3 is TGTGCCAGCAGCCGGGACAGGGGGCAAGAGACCCAGTACTTC. Amino acids: CASSRDRGQETQYF. The V and J genes are TRBV11-2 and TRBJ2-5, with 11 nucleotides matching TRBD1. Trimming at V came to 5 bases and at J to 2 bases, leaving 1 base not matched to a gene. The CDR3 runs to 14 residues. CDR1 and CDR2 from the germline V gene are SGHAT and FQNNGV.

About this clone itself: This likely traces to a read error, being one base from a far larger clone. The same CDR3 arises from other DNA sequences in this sample as well. The V gene is TRBV7-8, the J gene TRBJ2-2, with 9 bases identical to TRBD2. Germline values: CDR1 SGHVS, CDR2 FQNEAQ. The CDR3 is 16 amino acids. The CDR3 spells CASSLWAGGSTGELFF. The CDR3 DNA is TGCGCCAGCAGCTTATGGGCGGGGGGGTCCACCGGGGAGCTGTTTTTT.

In the case of this clone: At one boundary the junction diverges from the germline segment, which might be a read error. The rearrangement uses TRBV11-2 and TRBJ2-7, with unresolved D. Germline V gives CDR1 SGHAT, CDR2 FQNNGV. The CDR3 sequence is 11 residues long. The DNA of the CDR3 is TGTGCGAGCAGCGTCTGGGACGAGCAGTACTTC. This gives the protein CASSVWDEQYF.

The gene calls are TRBV6-1 and TRBJ2-7, with unresolved D. CDR3 length equals 15 residues. CDR1 and CDR2 from the germline V gene are MNHNS and SASEGT. Between the trimmed V and J ends, which lost 6 bases and 4 bases, there was a span of 19 bases. Written as DNA, the CDR3 is TGTGCCAGCAGCGTAGAGGCCGGCCGAACGTACGAGCAGTACTTC. It is translated as CASSVEAGRTYEQYF.

This clone was detected only a few times. The chain carries TRBV7-2 and TRBJ1-2; D is undetermined. Germline V gives CDR1 SGHTA, CDR2 FQGNSA. There are 12 residues in the CDR3. V was clipped by 6 bases and J by 6 bases, with 11 bases between them. Written as DNA, the CDR3 is TGTGCCAGCAGTGTAGGGCTCCATGGCTACACCTTC. Translating gives CASSVGLHGYTF.

This sequence joins TRBV7-8 and TRBJ2-2, with 9 nucleotides matching TRBD2. Germline trimming cut 11 bases from V and 4 bases from J; bases unmatched to any gene: 14. Germline V CDR1 and CDR2: SGHVS, FQNEAQ. This CDR3 has 16 amino acids. CDR3 residues: CARRLWAGGATGELFF. CDR3 in DNA: TGTGCCCGCCGCTTATGGGCGGGGGGGGCCACCGGGGAGCTGTTTTTT. Filled out from reference TRBV7-8 and TRBJ2-2, the complete variable domain reads GAGVSQSPRYKVAKRGQDVALRCDPISGHVSLFWYQQALGQGPEFLTYFQNEAQLDKSGLPSDRFFAERPEGSVSTLKIQRTQQEDSAVYLCARRLWAGGATGELFFGEGSRLTVL.

The chain employs TRBV7-2 and TRBJ2-7; D call uncertain. The V end was cut by 5 bases, the J end by 6 bases, with 17 bases between. The CDR3 extends over 14 amino acids. Germline V gene lookup returns CDR1 SGHTA and CDR2 FQGNSA. CDR3 protein: CASSPDPLLREQYF. The CDR3 nucleotides read TGTGCCAGCAGCCCGGACCCCCTGCTGCGCGAGCAGTACTTC.

The gene calls are TRBV19 and TRBJ1-1; no definite D call. Trimming cost V 7 bases and J 5 bases, with 8 bases left between them. The V gene's germline CDR1 is LNHDA and CDR2 SQIVND (reference sequence). CDR3 length: 11 residues. The DNA of the CDR3 is TGTGCCAGTACCGGAAGGACTGAAGCTTTCTTT. Translating it yields CASTGRTEAFF.

The V call is TRBV7-7, the J call TRBJ1-2; D uncertain. The CDR3 runs to 12 residues. The germline V gene has CDR1 SSHAT and CDR2 FNYEAQ (reference sequence). Trimming removed 6 bases at V and 6 bases at J, with 11 bases between. CDR3 sequence reads: CASSVGLHGYTF. As DNA, the CDR3 is TGTGCCAGCAGTGTAGGGCTCCATGGCTACACCTTC.

The genes are TRBV7-4 and TRBJ2-5; unclear D gene. The J call may be faulty, since TRBJ2-7 better matches the DNA end. Germline CDR1 and CDR2: SGHVT and SQSDAQ. There are 12 residues in the CDR3. The CDR3 protein is CASSYLVSEQYF. The CDR3 nucleotides read TGTGCCAGCAGCTACCTAGTTTCCGAGCAGTACTTC.

This clone is large (0.1 to 1%) in the sample. The chain joins TRBV7-8 to TRBJ2-1, with D possibly being TRBD1 (6 bases). The CDR3 contains 16 residues. Between the trimmed V and J ends, which lost 7 bases and 0 bases, there was a span of 16 bases. CDR1 is SGHVS and CDR2 is FQNEAQ in the germline V gene. The CDR3 region is CASTYPLTGSYNEQFF. The CDR3 DNA is TGTGCCAGCACCTACCCGCTGACAGGCTCCTACAATGAGCAGTTCTTC.

The chain joins TRBV7-2 to TRBJ2-6; 7 positions match TRBD1. CDR1 is SGHTA, CDR2 FQGNSA, per germline. This CDR3 spans 16 amino acids. Germline trimming cut 3 bases from V and 4 bases from J; bases unmatched to any gene: 6. CDR3 region: CASSFGTVEGANVLTF. Written as DNA, the CDR3 is TGTGCCAGCAGCTTCGGGACAGTCGAGGGGGCCAACGTCCTGACTTTC.